What follows are 16 T cell receptor beta chains derived from one specimen sequenced in a study of blood T cell repertoires in COVID-19. TCRdb keeps only in-frame clones here, not all; method: immunoSEQ multiplex PCR. Of a few hundred thousand clones listed, around four fifths are singletons. Sequencing used peripheral blood. These receptors were obtained from a woman of 80 years or more with COVID-19, enrolled during active disease.

The chain has TRBV30 and TRBJ1-1, with unresolved D. Per germline, CDR1 GTSNPN and CDR2 SVGIG (reference sequence). The CDR3 covers 14 residues. Trimming pared 7 bases from V and 1 base from J, leaving 16 bases between. The CDR3 region is CAFKVVTSNTEAFF. The CDR3 DNA reads as TGTGCCTTCAAAGTCGTAACTTCGAACACTGAAGCTTTCTTT.

The chain joins TRBV28 to TRBJ1-4; tentatively, D is TRBD1 (5 bases). CDR1 and CDR2 (germline): MDHEN, SYDVKM. The CDR3 sequence is 15 residues long. The V gene lost 7 bases and the J gene lost 5 bases, with 17 bases spanning the gap. The CDR3 DNA reads TGTGCCAGCACCCCAACTGGGACTGAGAATGAAAAACTGTTTTTT. This gives the protein CASTPTGTENEKLFF.

V is TRBV7-9 and J is TRBJ1-3; unclear D gene. This CDR3 region has 14 residues. CDR1 is SEHNR, CDR2 FQNEAQ, per germline (reference sequence). V was cut by 1 base and J by 3 bases, with 7 bases left in between. In DNA, the CDR3 is TGTGCCAGCAGCTTAGGTGTGAGTGGAAACACCATATATTTT. This translates into CASSLGVSGNTIYF.

For the CDR3, the DNA is TGTGCCAGCAGCAAAGGGGCCTCGGGACTAGCTGTCGAGCAGTACGTC. This gives the protein CASSKGASGLAVEQYV. The rearrangement links TRBV21-1 to TRBJ2-7; TRBD2 was called by the table and not checked on the DNA. TRBV21-1 is a documented pseudogene. The CDR3 is 16 amino acids.

The gene calls are TRBV5-1 and TRBJ2-5; 14 positions agree with TRBD2. CDR1 is SGHRS and CDR2 is YFSETQ in the germline V gene. CDR3 size: 16 residues. Unmatched junction bases numbered 0, after V lost 0 bases and J lost 2 bases. CDR3 amino acids: CASSLGLAGGQETQYF. DNA of the CDR3: TGCGCCAGCAGCTTGGGACTAGCGGGGGGGCAAGAGACCCAGTACTTC.

V is TRBV27 and J is TRBJ1-5; possible D gene TRBD1, 6 bases. The CDR3 is 14 residues long. CDR1 and CDR2 from the germline V gene are MNHEY and SMNVEV (reference sequence). Trimming shortened V by 3 bases and J by 7 bases, and 13 bases separated the two germline ends. The CDR3 DNA reads TGTGCCAGCAGTTTTCAGGGGAACGGCCAGCCCCAGCATTTT. Translating gives CASSFQGNGQPQHF.

V is TRBV19 and J is TRBJ2-2; possibly TRBD2 for D (5 bases). The CDR3 contains 13 residues. Trimming took 0 bases from V and 6 from J, leaving 5 bases between them. Germline CDR1 and CDR2: LNHDA and SQIVND (reference sequence). In DNA form, the CDR3 reads TGTGCCAGTAGTATAGAGAGGGCCGGGGAGCTGTTTTTT. Its translation: CASSIERAGELFF.

The chain employs TRBV10-3 and TRBJ1-6; D not resolved. CDR3 length: 13 residues. The V end lost 7 bases, the J end lost 8 bases, and 12 bases lay between the germline ends. Germline CDR1 and CDR2: ENHRY and SYGVKD. The CDR3 region has the DNA TGTGCCATCATGGCGGCCCGGGATTCACCCCTCCACTTT. This codes for CAIMAARDSPLHF.

The chain combines TRBV7-2 with TRBJ2-3, with 9 bases that match TRBD1. The CDR3 extends over 16 amino acids. V was pared by 4 bases and J by 0 bases, with 5 bases of the junction left unmatched. Germline V gene sequence: CDR1 SGHTA, CDR2 FQGNSA. The CDR3 loop is CASSSTGGISTDTQYF. DNA of the CDR3: TGTGCCAGCAGCTCGACAGGGGGGATAAGCACAGATACGCAGTATTTT. Full variable domain (outside the CDR3, taken from reference TRBV7-2 and TRBJ2-3): GAGVSQSPSNKVTEKGKDVELRCDPISGHTALYWYRQSLGQGLEFLIYFQGNSAPDKSGLPSDRFSAERTGGSVSTLTIQRTQQEDSAVYLCASSSTGGISTDTQYFGPGTRLTVL.

This clone was detected only once. V and J are TRBV20-1 and TRBJ1-5; D unresolved. Germline loops: CDR1 DFQATT, CDR2 SNEGSKA (reference sequence). The V end lost 6 bases, the J end lost 7 bases, and 10 bases lay between the germline ends. The CDR3 contains 11 residues. The DNA of the CDR3 is TGCAGTGCAACCGACGGGCAGCCCCAGCATTTT. Protein product: CSATDGQPQHF.

This clone was found a few times. The chain carries TRBV6-2 or TRBV6-3 and TRBJ1-2; the match to TRBD1 covers 7 bases. CDR1 is MNHEY and CDR2 is SVGEGT in the germline V gene. The V segment lost 5 bases and the J segment 4 bases; nucleotides outside the gene matches: 7. The CDR3 sequence is 14 residues long. CDR3 DNA: TGTGCCAGCAGTCCCGGGGACAGACCCTATGGCTACACCTTC. Residues: CASSPGDRPYGYTF.

This clone was detected a few times. The chain links TRBV6-2 or TRBV6-3 to TRBJ2-1; TRBD2 aligns across 7 bases. The V segment lost 1 base and the J segment 3 bases; nucleotides outside the gene matches: 3. This CDR3 region has 15 residues. Germline lookup yields CDR1 MNHEY and CDR2 SVGEGT. CDR3 sequence reads: CASSYFSSGYNEQFF. CDR3 bases: TGTGCCAGCAGTTACTTTTCTAGCGGCTACAATGAGCAGTTCTTC.

The CDR3 is CAWSVQRGPNEKLFF. CDR3 bases: TGTGCCTGGAGTGTACAGAGGGGGCCTAATGAAAAACTGTTTTTT. The genes are TRBV30 and TRBJ1-4; 7 bases agree with TRBD1. The V gene end was trimmed by 0 bases and the J gene end by 3 bases; junction bases not matched to a gene: 4. This CDR3 is 15 amino acids long. Looked up from germline, CDR1 is GTSNPN and CDR2 is SVGIG (reference sequence).

The chain joins TRBV6-5 to TRBJ1-1; 7 nucleotides line up with TRBD1. The CDR3 spans 16 residues. Germline loops: CDR1 MNHEY, CDR2 SVGAGI. J gave up 0 bases and V 2 bases, and 6 bases lay outside the gene matches. CDR3 DNA sequence: TGTGCCAGCAGTTACGGCTTGGGGACAGTGAACACTGAAGCTTTCTTT. Translated: CASSYGLGTVNTEAFF.

The CDR3 sequence is CASSMSRLSGQPQHF. CDR3 coding DNA: TGTGCCAGTAGTATGAGCAGGCTGAGCGGTCAGCCCCAGCATTTT. V and J are TRBV19 and TRBJ1-5; no clear D. The ends were cut back, 3 bases at V and 6 bases at J, with 15 bases in the middle. The germline V gene has CDR1 LNHDA and CDR2 SQIVND (reference sequence). The CDR3 contains 15 residues.

The gene calls are TRBV20-1 and TRBJ1-2; D is undetermined. Germline CDR1 reads DFQATT; CDR2 reads SNEGSKA (reference sequence). CDR3 size: 14 residues. V gave up 3 bases and J gave up 0 bases, with 11 bases separating them. CDR3 DNA sequence: TGCAGTGCTAGTCGGGTGAGCTCTAACTATGGCTACACCTTC. This encodes CSASRVSSNYGYTF.